Listed below are T cell receptor beta chains from one sample, sequenced in a study of beta chain features in type 1 diabetes. Using immunoSEQ multiplex PCR, the repertoire was profiled, and TCRdb retains in-frame clones only, with some absent. The sample consists of around 160,000 clones, around 8.6% of them appearing once. Specimen: central memory CD4+ T cells from blood. Source of these receptors: a woman younger than 30 with type 1 diabetes. Both conserved end residues are part of each CDR3. The order of the fields is CDR3 DNA, CDR3 protein, D gene, J gene, V gene, clone size. A D gene is named only where the DNA matches it firmly. Only part of the rows carry a size: once, few, many, or a class if the clone is expanded.

TGTGCCAGCGGACTAGAAGGAGCAGATACGCAGTATTTT CASGLEGADTQYF TRBD2 TRBJ2-3 TRBV7-9 many
TGTGCCTGGAGTGTGGGAGGGAGTCTTGCAGGAAACACCATATATTTT CAWSVGGSLAGNTIYF - TRBJ1-3 TRBV30 -
TGTGCCTGGAGTTTCCTCCGCAATGAGCAGTTCTTC CAWSFLRNEQFF - TRBJ2-1 TRBV30 few
TGTGCCAGTAGTGAACAGGGTAATCAGCCCCAGCATTTT CASSEQGNQPQHF - TRBJ1-5 TRBV19 few
TGTGCCAGCAGCCCGGATGACAGCGATACGCAGTATTTT CASSPDDSDTQYF - TRBJ2-3 TRBV21-1 -
TGTGCCAGCAGCCCCTCCTACTTGGAAGAGACCCAGTACTTC CASSPSYLEETQYF - TRBJ2-5 TRBV7-2 -
TGTGCCAGCAGTGACCCGGGACAGGGGGCAGGTGGCTACACCTTC CASSDPGQGAGGYTF TRBD1 TRBJ1-2 TRBV25-1 -
TGTGCCAGCAGCTTCGGGGTGGGAGGTGGGGCCAACGTCCTGACTTTC CASSFGVGGGANVLTF - TRBJ2-6 TRBV5-4 few
TGTGCCTGGTCTCGTAGTGCCGGCTACACCTTC CAWSRSAGYTF - TRBJ1-2 TRBV30 -
TGTGCCAGCAGACGACAGGGGGCAGATACGCAGTATTTT CASRRQGADTQYF TRBD1 TRBJ2-3 TRBV6-5 few
TGTGCCAGCAGCCTAGGCCCTAGCGGGGGAGGGGCCGGGGAGCTGTTTTTT CASSLGPSGGGAGELFF TRBD2 TRBJ2-2 TRBV7-2 -
TGTGCCAGCAGCGGACCCCCCAGCGGGGGGCACCAAGAGACCCAGTACTTC CASSGPPSGGHQETQYF TRBD2 TRBJ2-5 TRBV9 -
TGCGCCAGCAGCCCAACTCTCACTAGCGGGAGTGGAGCAGATACGCAGTATTTT CASSPTLTSGSGADTQYF TRBD2 TRBJ2-3 TRBV5-1 few
TGTGCCAGCACAATTGGGGGGGGCAAGAGCACAGATACGCAGTATTTT CASTIGGGKSTDTQYF - TRBJ2-3 TRBV9 few
TGTGCCCACAACAAGAACTATGGCTACACCTTC CAHNKNYGYTF - TRBJ1-2 TRBV30 -
TGTGGGGCAGGGGCCATGAACACTGAAGCTTTCTTT CGAGAMNTEAFF - TRBJ1-1 TRBV30 few
TGTGCCAGCGGGGACAGAACTGGGAACACTGAAGCTTTCTTT CASGDRTGNTEAFF TRBD1 TRBJ1-1 TRBV7-2 few
TGTGCCACCAGCAGAGATTGGGGACTCATCTCTGGGGCCAACGTCCTGACTTTC CATSRDWGLISGANVLTF - TRBJ2-6 TRBV15 few
TGTGCCAGCAGCCGACTAGCGGGGACCTACGAGCAGTACTTC CASSRLAGTYEQYF TRBD2 TRBJ2-7 TRBV7-9 few
TGCGCCAGCAGCCAAGAAACCGCGGGCGAGACCCAGTACTTC CASSQETAGETQYF - TRBJ2-5 TRBV4-3 -
TGTGCCTGGAGTGTACTAGCGGGATACACAGATACGCAGTATTTT CAWSVLAGYTDTQYF TRBD2 TRBJ2-3 TRBV30 -
TGTGCCAGCGGGAGGGTGGGGATGCCCCAGCATTTT CASGRVGMPQHF - TRBJ1-5 TRBV28 -
TGTGCCAGCAGCTTAGCCCAACAAGGGGCAAAGACCTTC CASSLAQQGAKTF - TRBJ1-2 TRBV11-2 -